The subject of this entry is one T cell receptor beta chain. The CDR3 has 14 residues. Germline V gene sequence: CDR1 SGHTA, CDR2 FQGNSA. V trimming: 5 bases; J trimming: 1 base; junction bases outside the gene matches: 4. The data derive from a study of CD8+ T cells in alopecia areata. Sequencing used cDNA as its template, made by extracting RNA and reverse transcribing it. Sequencing used immunoSEQ multiplex PCR; TCRdb keeps in-frame clones, though not all of them. Of 6,500 to 8,500 clones in the sample, less than 80% were seen once. Alopecia areata patients gave lesional scalp punch biopsies and peripheral blood samples.

Sequencing was performed on skin, taken at week 0. This chain links TRBV7-2 with TRBJ1-1; 7 nucleotides agree with TRBD1. The clonotype comes from a human donor with alopecia areata. CDR3 region: CASSLDRSNTEAFF. The CDR3, as DNA: TGTGCCAGCAGCCTGGACAGGTCGAACACTGAAGCTTTCTTT.